Reported below is one TCR beta chain. What it recognizes is unknown. The data derive from a study of CD8+ T cells in alopecia areata. Study summary: Once tofacitinib had been taken for 6 to 18 months, 6 months off drug followed.

Notes on the study in general: The study also sequences resident alphabeta T cells of normal skin in scalp samples. Higher clonality and more expanded CD8+ clones appeared in lesional than normal scalp. Mice gave a clearer picture of TCR sharing than patients did, possibly for HLA-related reasons.

The sequencing template was cDNA reverse transcribed from extracted RNA. The protocol was immunoSEQ multiplex PCR, while the TCRdb copy is restricted to in-frame clones and leaves out a portion. The table shows roughly 200,000 clones, with roughly 60% occurring only once. CDR1 is GTSNPN, CDR2 SVGIG, per germline (reference sequence). Trimming removed 2 bases from V and 8 bases from J; junction bases left unmatched: 10. This CDR3 contains 14 residues. The sample here was CD4+ T cells sorted from blood, taken at week 0. The chain employs TRBV30 and TRBJ1-2; 8 nucleotides line up with TRBD1. The source is a human donor with alopecia areata. In nucleotides, the CDR3 is TGTGCCTGGAGTATACGACAGGGGCTGGAGGGCTACACCTTC. Its protein is CAWSIRQGLEGYTF.